This T cell receptor beta chain originates from a study of T cell responses to AZD1222 COVID-19 vaccine. Some clones are missing from TCRdb's copy, which holds only in-frame ones; the method was immunoSEQ multiplex PCR. The repertoire consists of 90,000 to 100,000 clones, with approximately 90% occurring once and the leading ten covering around 3.1%. The CDR3 covers 14 residues. V lost 4 bases and J 2 bases, leaving 12 bases between the germline ends. Per germline, CDR1 SGHDT and CDR2 YYEEEE. This clone was found a few times. The antigen is not known. Notes on the study in general: Mapped onto spike, vaccine-associated CD4 TCRs spanned it and were dominant at 160-218 and 743-854. In all cases, repertoires were sampled only after the peak T cell response. At baseline, just a handful of AZD1222 recipients tested seropositive. Clonal diversity was possibly underestimated; the donors were predominantly white British and more often female.

The sample in question was peripheral blood, obtained on day 0 of AZD1222 vaccination. The V and J genes are TRBV5-6 and TRBJ1-1; D is unclear. This TCR came from an adult in good health. CDR3 in amino acids: CASSAFTENTEAFF. DNA of the CDR3: TGTGCCAGCAGCGCGTTTACAGAAAACACTGAAGCTTTCTTT.